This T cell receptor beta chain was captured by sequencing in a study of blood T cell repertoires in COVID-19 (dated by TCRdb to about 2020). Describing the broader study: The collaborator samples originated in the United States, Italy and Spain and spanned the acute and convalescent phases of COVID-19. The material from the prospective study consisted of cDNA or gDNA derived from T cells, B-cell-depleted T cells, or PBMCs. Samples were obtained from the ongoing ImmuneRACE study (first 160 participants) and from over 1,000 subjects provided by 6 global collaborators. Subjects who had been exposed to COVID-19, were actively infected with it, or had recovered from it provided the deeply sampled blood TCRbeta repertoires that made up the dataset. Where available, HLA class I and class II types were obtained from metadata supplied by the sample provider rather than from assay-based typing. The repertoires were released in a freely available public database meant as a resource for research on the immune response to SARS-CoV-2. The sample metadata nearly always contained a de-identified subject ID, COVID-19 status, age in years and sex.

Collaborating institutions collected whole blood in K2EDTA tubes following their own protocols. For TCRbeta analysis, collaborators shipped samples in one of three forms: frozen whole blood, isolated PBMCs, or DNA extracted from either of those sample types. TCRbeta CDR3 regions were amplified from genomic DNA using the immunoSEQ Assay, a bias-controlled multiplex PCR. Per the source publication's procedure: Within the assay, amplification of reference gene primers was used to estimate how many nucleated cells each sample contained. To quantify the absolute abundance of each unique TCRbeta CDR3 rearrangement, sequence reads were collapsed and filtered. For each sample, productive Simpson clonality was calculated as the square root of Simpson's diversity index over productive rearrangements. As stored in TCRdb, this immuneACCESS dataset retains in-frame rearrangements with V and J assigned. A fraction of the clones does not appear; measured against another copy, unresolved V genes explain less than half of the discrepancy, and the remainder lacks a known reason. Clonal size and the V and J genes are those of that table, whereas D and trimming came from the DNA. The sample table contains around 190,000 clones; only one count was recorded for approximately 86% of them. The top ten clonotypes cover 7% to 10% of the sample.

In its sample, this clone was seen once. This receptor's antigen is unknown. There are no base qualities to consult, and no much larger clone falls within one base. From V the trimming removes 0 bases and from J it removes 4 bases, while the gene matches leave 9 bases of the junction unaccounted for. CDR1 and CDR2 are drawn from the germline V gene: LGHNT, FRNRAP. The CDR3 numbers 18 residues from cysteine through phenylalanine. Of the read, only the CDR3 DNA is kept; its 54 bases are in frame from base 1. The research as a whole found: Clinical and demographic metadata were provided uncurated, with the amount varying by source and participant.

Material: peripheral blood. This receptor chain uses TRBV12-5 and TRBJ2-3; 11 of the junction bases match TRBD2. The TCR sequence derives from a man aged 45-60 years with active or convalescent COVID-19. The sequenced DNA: TGTGCTAGTGGTTTGGTCCTCACTAGCGGGAGAGTCGCAGATACGCAGTATTTT. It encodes CASGLVLTSGRVADTQYF. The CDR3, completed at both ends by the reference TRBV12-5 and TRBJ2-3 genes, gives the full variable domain DARVTQTPRHKVTEMGQEVTMRCQPILGHNTVFWYRQTMMQGLELLAYFRNRAPLDDSGMPKDRFSAEMPDATLATLKIQPSEPRDSAVYFCASGLVLTSGRVADTQYFGPGTRLTVL.